The rows below give T cell receptor beta chains drawn from one sample of a study of T cell responses to AZD1222 COVID-19 vaccine. Some clones are missing from TCRdb's copy, which holds only in-frame ones; the method was immunoSEQ multiplex PCR. Of about 100,000 clones listed, around 96% were seen once; the top ten hold roughly 2%. Sequenced material: peripheral blood, taken on day 0 of AZD1222 vaccination. The receptors come from an adult in good health. The CDR3 runs from the conserved cysteine through the conserved F or W. Each record gives: CDR3 DNA, CDR3 protein, D gene, CDR3 length, J gene, clone size, V gene. The D gene is left open where the match is weak. Clone size is shown for a subset of rows, as once, few, many or a class of expanded clone.

TGTGCCAGCAGCCAAGTTCAAAACACTGAAGCTTTCTTT	CASSQVQNTEAFF	NA	13	TRBJ1-1	NA	TRBV3-1/TRBV3-2
TGTGCCAGCAGTTCATCCCCTCTACAGGGAGGTAACTATGGCTACACCTTC	CASSSSPLQGGNYGYTF	NA	17	TRBJ1-2	NA	TRBV27
TGTGCCACCAGTGGCAGGGGTACCTACGAGCAGTACTTC	CATSGRGTYEQYF	NA	13	TRBJ2-7	NA	TRBV24-1
TGTGCCATCAGTGGTTCTCTCGGGGGAGGAAACACCATATATTTT	CAISGSLGGGNTIYF	NA	15	TRBJ1-3	NA	TRBV10-3
TGTGCCAGTAGTAACCAGGGGGATCAGCCCCAGCATTTT	CASSNQGDQPQHF	TRBD1	13	TRBJ1-5	NA	TRBV19
TGTGCCACCAGTGTCCCTATCACCGGGGAGCTGTTTTTT	CATSVPITGELFF	NA	13	TRBJ2-2	NA	TRBV24-1
TGCAGCGTGGGGTTCGACAGCAATGAGCAGTTCTTC	CSVGFDSNEQFF	NA	12	TRBJ2-1	NA	TRBV29-1
TGTGCCAGCAGGGGTTGGGTAGGGGGCGGATCTGAAGCTTTCTTT	CASRGWVGGGSEAFF	TRBD1	15	TRBJ1-1	NA	TRBV27
TGTGCCAGCACCTACCCAGCTTTCTTT	CASTYPAFF	NA	9	TRBJ1-1	NA	TRBV27
TGTGCCAGCACCCCGGGAGCTAACTATGGCTACACCTTC	CASTPGANYGYTF	NA	13	TRBJ1-2	NA	TRBV7-8
TGTGCCAGCAGCTTGTCCAGGGGAGTGGGCACCATATATTTT	CASSLSRGVGTIYF	NA	14	TRBJ1-3	once	TRBV5-6
TGTGCCACTTACTCGGGAATCTCTACTGAAGCTTTCTTT	CATYSGISTEAFF	NA	13	TRBJ1-1	NA	TRBV6-5
TGTGCCAGTAGTAGAAGGGGAGGATCTAATGAAAAACTGTTTTTT	CASSRRGGSNEKLFF	NA	15	TRBJ1-4	NA	TRBV19
TGTGCCAGCAGCTTGGGGCCGGCATGGGACAGGGGTGGCTACACCTTC	CASSLGPAWDRGGYTF	TRBD1	16	TRBJ1-2	NA	TRBV5-5
TGTGCCTGGAACCTCAGGGGTTTTGAAGCTTTCTTT	CAWNLRGFEAFF	NA	12	TRBJ1-1	NA	TRBV30
TGTGCCACCAGCTCTTTATTGACAGGAGAAGCTTTCTTT	CATSSLLTGEAFF	NA	13	TRBJ1-1	NA	TRBV15
TGTGCCAGCAGTAAAGGGACACTAAGCTCCTATAATTCACCCCTCCACTTT	CASSKGTLSSYNSPLHF	NA	17	TRBJ1-6	NA	TRBV2
TGTGCCAGCAGCCCAGATTCCCCTAACTATGGCTACACCTTC	CASSPDSPNYGYTF	NA	14	TRBJ1-2	NA	TRBV9
TGCGCCAGCCGCAAGACGGTTAGCAATCAGCCCCAGCATTTT	CASRKTVSNQPQHF	NA	14	TRBJ1-5	NA	TRBV4-1
TGTGCCAGCAGCTTGGGGGGCATCAGCTACGAGCAGTACTTC	CASSLGGISYEQYF	NA	14	TRBJ2-7	NA	TRBV5-6
TGTGCCAGCAGTTTAACAGGACAGGGCTTCACAGATACGCAGTATTTT	CASSLTGQGFTDTQYF	TRBD1	16	TRBJ2-3	NA	TRBV27
TGCGCCAGCAGCCAAGAAGCCGACAGGCCTGAGGGCTACACCTTC	CASSQEADRPEGYTF	NA	15	TRBJ1-2	NA	TRBV4-1
TGCAGCGTAGGACAGGGGGCTCGGGAAAAACTGTTTTTT	CSVGQGAREKLFF	TRBD1	13	TRBJ1-4	NA	TRBV29-1
TGTGCCAGCAGCTTACGGGGAGGGGGGCGCACAGATACGCAGTATTTT	CASSLRGGGRTDTQYF	NA	16	TRBJ2-3	NA	TRBV7-2
TGTGCCAGCAGTGCCTTCGCGGGAGGCGGCGGGGAGCTGTTTTTT	CASSAFAGGGGELFF	TRBD2	15	TRBJ2-2	few	TRBV2
TGTGCCAGTAGCCTCGCCGTGGAAGGGAAGAGGGGCATGAACACTGAAGCTTTCTTT	CASSLAVEGKRGMNTEAFF	NA	19	TRBJ1-1	NA	TRBV19
TGTGCCAGCAGTGACACAGGGCACGTTGGTTCACCCCTCCACTTT	CASSDTGHVGSPLHF	NA	15	TRBJ1-6	NA	TRBV6-4
TGTGCCTGGAGTTGGGGAAACGAGCAGTACTTC	CAWSWGNEQYF	NA	11	TRBJ2-7	NA	TRBV30
TGTGCCAGCAGCCAAGCGGACAGTGTTGAAAAACTGTTTTTT	CASSQADSVEKLFF	NA	14	TRBJ1-4	NA	TRBV3-1/TRBV3-2
TGTGCCAGCAGTTCCTCCGGGACCTGGAATTCACCCCTCCACTTT	CASSSSGTWNSPLHF	NA	15	TRBJ1-6	NA	TRBV6-2/TRBV6-3
TGTGCCAGCCGGCAGAGTAGATGGGCCGGGGAGCTGTTTTTT	CASRQSRWAGELFF	NA	14	TRBJ2-2	NA	TRBV6-5
TGTGCCAGCAGCTTCGACAGCTACAATGAGCAGTTCTTC	CASSFDSYNEQFF	NA	13	TRBJ2-1	once	TRBV7-3
TGTGCCAGCAGCTTAGCCGACAGGGGGAGCAACAATGAGCAGTTCTTC	CASSLADRGSNNEQFF	TRBD1	16	TRBJ2-1	NA	TRBV7-9
TGTGCCAGCGGGCGACCGAAGATTGACAGGGTTAGCGGTGAAGCTTTCTTT	CASGRPKIDRVSGEAFF	NA	17	TRBJ1-1	once	TRBV21-1
TGTGCCAGCAGCTTAGGGGGTTCGGGAGGGCTCACAGATACGCAGTATTTT	CASSLGGSGGLTDTQYF	TRBD2	17	TRBJ2-3	NA	TRBV11-2
TGTGCCAGCAGCTTGGCAGGTGAAATCTACGAGCAGTACTTC	CASSLAGEIYEQYF	NA	14	TRBJ2-7	NA	TRBV5-5
TGCAGGAGGGATTCTCACACTGAAGCTTTCTTT	CRRDSHTEAFF	NA	11	TRBJ1-1	NA	TRBV20-1
TGTGCCAGCAGTTCGGACAGGGGAGCCCAGCATTTT	CASSSDRGAQHF	TRBD1	12	TRBJ1-5	NA	TRBV6-2/TRBV6-3
TGTGCCAGCAGTTCAACCTCTTGGGGGGTGAACACCGGGGAGCTGTTTTTT	CASSSTSWGVNTGELFF	NA	17	TRBJ2-2	NA	TRBV28
TGTGCCAGCAGCTTCCCGCACGGGACAGGTGCAACTAATGAAAAACTGTTTTTT	CASSFPHGTGATNEKLFF	TRBD1	18	TRBJ1-4	NA	TRBV7-9
TGTGCCAGCAGTTCCAGGCAGGACTCACCCCTCCACTTT	CASSSRQDSPLHF	NA	13	TRBJ1-6	NA	TRBV12-3/TRBV12-4
TGTGCCAGCTCCACAGTTTCGACAGGGACCTACGAGCAGTACTTC	CASSTVSTGTYEQYF	TRBD1	15	TRBJ2-7	NA	TRBV18
TGTGCCAGCAGCCAAGATTTGGGAACTGCTGGAAACACCATATATTTT	CASSQDLGTAGNTIYF	NA	16	TRBJ1-3	NA	TRBV14
TGCGCCAGCAAGCGAGACAACCCGACCGGGGAGCTGTTTTTT	CASKRDNPTGELFF	NA	14	TRBJ2-2	NA	TRBV5-1
TGTGCCAGCAGCCAAGCACAGGGGAATGGTTACACCTTC	CASSQAQGNGYTF	TRBD1	13	TRBJ1-2	NA	TRBV3-1/TRBV3-2
TGTGCCAGCACCGCGGCTCTAGGGCCGAACACTGAAGCTTTCTTT	CASTAALGPNTEAFF	NA	15	TRBJ1-1	NA	TRBV7-9
TGTGCCAGCAGCTTCGGGGGCGAGACTGAAGCTTTCTTT	CASSFGGETEAFF	NA	13	TRBJ1-1	NA	TRBV7-9
TGTGCCAGCAGCCCCCGCAGATACTACGAGCAGTACTTC	CASSPRRYYEQYF	NA	13	TRBJ2-7	NA	TRBV3-1/TRBV3-2
TGCAGCGTGATCGCGGCCAGGTATAATTCACCCCTCCACTTT	CSVIAARYNSPLHF	NA	14	TRBJ1-6	few	TRBV29-1
TGTGCCAGCAGTTACTTGGAGGGGTCTGAAGCTTTCTTT	CASSYLEGSEAFF	NA	13	TRBJ1-1	NA	TRBV6-2/TRBV6-3